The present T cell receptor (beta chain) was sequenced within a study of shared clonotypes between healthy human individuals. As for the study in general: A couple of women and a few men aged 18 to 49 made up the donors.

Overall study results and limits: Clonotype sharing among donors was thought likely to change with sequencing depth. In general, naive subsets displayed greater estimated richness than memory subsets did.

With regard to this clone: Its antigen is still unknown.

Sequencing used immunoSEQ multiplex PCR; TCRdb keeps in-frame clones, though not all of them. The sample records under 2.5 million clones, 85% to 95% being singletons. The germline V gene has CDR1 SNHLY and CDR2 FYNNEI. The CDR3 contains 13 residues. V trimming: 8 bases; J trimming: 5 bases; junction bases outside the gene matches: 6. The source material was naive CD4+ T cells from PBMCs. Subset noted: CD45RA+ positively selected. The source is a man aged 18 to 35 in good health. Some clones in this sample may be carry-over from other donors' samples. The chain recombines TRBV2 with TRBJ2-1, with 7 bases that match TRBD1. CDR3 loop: CASRKGAHNEQFF. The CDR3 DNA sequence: TGTGCCAGCCGGAAGGGGGCTCACAATGAGCAGTTCTTC. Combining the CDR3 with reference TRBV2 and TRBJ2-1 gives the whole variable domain EPEVTQTPSHQVTQMGQEVILRCVPISNHLYFYWYRQILGQKVEFLVSFYNNEISEKSEIFDDQFSVERPDGSNFTLKIRSTKLEDSAMYFCASRKGAHNEQFFGPGTRLTVL.